This T cell receptor (beta chain) was found in a study of monozygotic twins with inflammatory bowel disease. General study points: Versus healthy twins, IBD patients showed fewer clonotypes shared with others, especially with disease activity.

Germline assignment: CDR1 SQVTM and CDR2 ANQGSEA. This CDR3 contains 17 residues. In regard to this clonotype: What it binds is not known.

There were eight separate reactions per sample in which cDNA was made. TCRdb reprocessed the 5' RACE reads and stores each CDR3 protein as one record, lacking DNA. Recorded for this sample: around 380,000 distinct CDR3 sequences. Sequences were obtained from blood. The chain uses TRBV29-1 and TRBJ2-7; checking the TCRdb D call of TRBD1 is not possible without DNA. The source of this sequence is a human donor with ulcerative colitis or Crohn's disease, or a healthy co-twin of an affected twin (not recorded which). CDR3 protein: CSVSQRTALANLYEQYF.